The 29 T cell receptor beta chains reported below all come from one sample, sequenced in a study of Ad26.COV2.S vaccination and SARS-CoV-2 variants. Treatment given: over 15 received Ad26.COV2.S at low or high dose, single or two shots; a few received placebo; per-sample allocation not given. Repertoires come from day 63 after the first vaccine or placebo injection. Measured with immunoSEQ multiplex PCR; TCRdb has only the in-frame clones, and not every one. This table has 500,000 or so clones, roughly nine tenths appearing once. The source material was peripheral blood, sampled in a trial of Ad26.COV2.S vaccine versus placebo. Every receptor here comes from a person between 18 and 65 years old who received the Ad26.COV2.S COVID-19 vaccine or a placebo.

As regards this clone: One junction end does not reproduce the germline sequence, and a read error may be involved. The chain links TRBV4-3 to TRBJ1-6; 8 bases line up with TRBD1. This CDR3 contains 14 residues. The V gene's germline CDR1 is LGHNA and CDR2 YSLEER. CDR3 amino acids: CASSQEGRGQAVYF. The CDR3 DNA follows: TGCGCCAGCAGCCAAGAGGGACGGGGACAGGCCGTATACTTT.

The chain recombines TRBV6-2 or TRBV6-3 with TRBJ1-6; tentatively, D is TRBD1 (5 bases). Looked up from germline, CDR1 is MNHEY and CDR2 is SVGEGT. V was clipped by 4 bases and J by 8 bases, with 18 bases between them. This CDR3 is built from 16 residues. The CDR3 DNA follows: TGTGCCAGCAGTTCCTTTCTCACAATGGGGGATTCACCCCTCCACTTT. Amino acid sequence: CASSSFLTMGDSPLHF.

The table lists this clone with a count of one. This chain links TRBV7-2 with TRBJ1-4; 8 nucleotides line up with TRBD1. With V trimmed by 6 bases and J by 13 bases, 16 bases remained unmatched. The germline V gene has CDR1 SGHTA and CDR2 FQGNSA. The CDR3 loop spans 15 amino acids. The CDR3, as DNA: TGTGCCAGCAGTCCTAGGACAGGGCCCCTTAGGAGACTGTTTTTT. The encoded protein is CASSPRTGPLRRLFF.

The chain uses TRBV5-1 and TRBJ1-2; possibly TRBD1 for D (5 bases). The CDR3 extends over 15 amino acids. CDR1 is SGHRS and CDR2 is YFSETQ in the germline V gene. V lost 2 bases to trimming and J lost 5 bases, with 16 bases between them. CDR3 DNA sequence: TGCGCCAGCAGCTTTAACGTACAGGTCCGGTATGGCTACACCTTC. Its translation is CASSFNVQVRYGYTF.

CDR3: CAWSVTGTGYETQYF. In nucleotides, the CDR3 is TGTGCCTGGAGTGTTACTGGGACAGGCTATGAGACCCAGTACTTC. The chain uses TRBV30 and TRBJ2-5; 8 bases match TRBD1. This CDR3 has 15 residues. Losses at the gene ends were 0 bases for V and 5 bases for J; bases not matched to a gene: 8. Looked up from germline, CDR1 is GTSNPN and CDR2 is SVGIG (reference sequence).

The chain recombines TRBV18 with TRBJ2-4, with unresolved D. The CDR3 runs 13 residues. Trimming pared 1 base from V and 0 bases from J, leaving 1 base between. CDR1 and CDR2 from the germline V gene are KGHSH and LQKENI. The CDR3 protein is CASSPLAKNIQYF. CDR3 nucleotides: TGTGCCAGCTCACCACTAGCCAAAAACATTCAGTACTTC.

This chain connects TRBV7-9 to TRBJ1-1; D is uncertain. V lost 1 base and J 0 bases, leaving 6 bases between the germline ends. The length of the CDR3 is 14 residues. CDR1 is SEHNR, CDR2 FQNEAQ, per germline (reference sequence). CDR3 DNA sequence: TGTGCCAGCAGCTTAGGAGGGATGAACACTGAAGCTTTCTTT. Amino acid sequence: CASSLGGMNTEAFF.

The V gene is TRBV4-3, the J gene TRBJ1-6; D remains unclear. The V gene's germline CDR1 is LGHNA and CDR2 YSLEER. Trimming removed 4 bases at V and 10 bases at J, with 23 bases between. There are 17 residues in the CDR3. The CDR3 DNA is TGCGCCAGCAGCCGCATAGGCGATCGCGGATACCACTCACCCCTCCACTTT. Its protein product is CASSRIGDRGYHSPLHF.

The chain uses TRBV7-6 and TRBJ2-2, with D possibly being TRBD2 (6 bases). V was shortened by 3 bases and J by 2 bases, with 10 bases between the two germline ends. CDR3 length: 15 residues. CDR1 SGHVS and CDR2 FNYEAQ come from the germline V gene. This chain's CDR3 is CASSFSGTNTGELFF. CDR3 DNA sequence: TGTGCCAGCAGCTTCTCCGGGACTAACACCGGGGAGCTGTTTTTT.

The V and J genes are TRBV24-1 and TRBJ1-2; D not resolved. The CDR3 extends over 14 amino acids. V was pared by 8 bases and J by 7 bases, with 19 bases between. Germline V gives CDR1 KGHDR, CDR2 SFDVKD. The CDR3 DNA is TGTGCCACCACGGACGGGTTAACGAAGGGTGGCTACACCTTC. Translation gives CATTDGLTKGGYTF.

V usage is TRBV5-1 and J usage is TRBJ1-6; D might be TRBD1 (5 bases). CDR3 length: 16 residues. CDR1 and CDR2 (germline): SGHRS, YFSETQ. V was trimmed by 0 bases and J by 0 bases, leaving 7 bases between them. CDR3 region: CASSLDRSSYNSPLHF. CDR3 in DNA: TGCGCCAGCAGCTTGGACAGGAGCTCCTATAATTCACCCCTCCACTTT.

The chain couples TRBV7-8 to TRBJ2-5, with TRBD2 identical over 14 bases. CDR1 and CDR2 from the germline V gene are SGHVS and FQNEAQ. With 3 bases clipped from V and 0 bases from J, the junction kept 6 bases outside the gene matches. This CDR3 has 18 residues. CDR3 region: CASSLGLAGVGYQETQYF. The CDR3 bases are TGTGCCAGCAGCTTGGGACTAGCGGGAGTGGGGTACCAAGAGACCCAGTACTTC.

The CDR3 region is CASSLHQNRETFF. Written as DNA, the CDR3 is TGTGCCAGCAGCCTACACCAAAACAGGGAAACTTTCTTT. The V and J genes are TRBV7-9 and TRBJ1-1, with a possible D match to TRBD1 (6 bases). The CDR3 runs to 13 residues. V shed 5 bases and J shed 12 bases, with 19 bases lying between them. CDR1 and CDR2 (germline): SEHNR, FQNEAQ (reference sequence).

The chain uses TRBV27 and TRBJ2-3; D might be TRBD1 (6 bases). Germline loops: CDR1 MNHEY, CDR2 SMNVEV (reference sequence). V gave up 8 bases and J gave up 7 bases, with 16 bases separating them. The CDR3 covers 13 residues. This CDR3 is CASADRGINTQYF. CDR3 sequence (DNA): TGTGCCAGCGCGGATAGGGGGATTAATACGCAGTATTTT.

About this clone itself: Distinct nucleotide sequences in the sample also encode this CDR3. DNA of the CDR3: TGCAGTGCTAGTAGGAGGAATTCACCCCTCCACTTT. Protein sequence: CSASRRNSPLHF. The V gene is TRBV20-1, the J gene TRBJ1-6; unclear D gene. The CDR3 runs 12 residues. Trimming stripped 3 bases from V and 7 bases from J, with 7 bases between. Per the germline V gene, CDR1 is DFQATT and CDR2 is SNEGSKA (reference sequence).

This clone has only one observation. This chain links TRBV5-5 with TRBJ1-5; no clear D gene. The CDR3 has 14 amino acids. The germline V and J ends were trimmed by 0 bases and 1 base, with 5 bases remaining between them. The germline gives CDR1 SGHKS, CDR2 YYEKEE (reference sequence). CDR3 nucleotide sequence: TGTGCCAGCAGCTTGGTGCGCAGCAATCAGCCCCAGCATTTT. This codes for CASSLVRSNQPQHF.

The rearrangement joins TRBV6-5 to TRBJ1-2; 7 bases match TRBD1. Germline assignment: CDR1 MNHEY and CDR2 SVGAGI. This CDR3 is built from 11 residues. V gave up 8 bases and J gave up 9 bases; unmatched junction bases: 6. As DNA, the CDR3 is TGTGCCAGCGGGACAGTCTTTAGCTACACCTTC. The encoded protein is CASGTVFSYTF.

This chain uses TRBV11-3 with TRBJ2-5; D is unclear. CDR3 length: 14 amino acids. CDR1 SGHNT and CDR2 YENEEA come from the germline V gene. Deletions cut 1 base from V and 1 base from J, with 7 bases between. CDR3 bases: TGTGCCAGCAGCTTAGGCCGCAGCCAAGAGACCCAGTACTTC. It is translated as CASSLGRSQETQYF. Complete variable domain (other parts from reference TRBV11-3 and TRBJ2-5): EAGVVQSPRYKIIEKKQPVAFWCNPISGHNTLYWYLQNLGQGPELLIRYENEEAVDDSQLPKDRFSAERLKGVDSTLKIQPAELGDSAVYLCASSLGRSQETQYFGPGTRLLVL.

V and J are TRBV3-1 (or the pseudogene TRBV3-2) and TRBJ2-2, with D unclear. Germline assignment: CDR1 LGHDT and CDR2 YNNKEL (reference sequence). Trimming took 3 bases from V and 1 from J, leaving 6 bases between them. The CDR3 extends over 14 amino acids. The CDR3 DNA reads as TGTGCCAGCAGCCAGCTACAGAACACCGGGGAGCTGTTTTTT. It translates to CASSQLQNTGELFF.

The chain employs TRBV28 and TRBJ1-5; no clear D gene. CDR1 and CDR2 from the germline V gene are MDHEN and SYDVKM. V was clipped by 6 bases and J by 7 bases, with 10 bases between them. The CDR3 is 12 amino acids. DNA for the CDR3: TGTGCCAGCAGGGGAAATGGGCAGCCCCAGCATTTT. Its protein product is CASRGNGQPQHF.

This chain uses TRBV5-5 with TRBJ1-5, with 7 bases fitting TRBD1. Germline-derived CDR1 and CDR2 are SGHKS and YYEKEE (reference sequence). V lost 0 bases, J lost 5 bases, and 11 bases stayed unmatched. The CDR3 extends over 17 amino acids. CDR3 in amino acids: CASSLAPAGGGYQPQHF. The DNA for the CDR3 is TGTGCCAGCAGCTTGGCCCCGGCAGGGGGGGGGTATCAGCCCCAGCATTTT. Using reference TRBV5-5 and TRBJ1-5 for the parts outside the CDR3, the full variable domain is DAGVTQSPTHLIKTRGQQVTLRCSPISGHKSVSWYQQVLGQGPQFIFQYYEKEERGRGNFPDRFSARQFPNYSSELNVNALLLGDSALYLCASSLAPAGGGYQPQHFGDGTRLSIL.

The CDR3 here is CASSMLQEFAVNSPLHF. The CDR3 DNA is TGTGCCAGCAGCATGCTACAGGAATTCGCAGTAAATTCACCCCTCCACTTT. The chain employs TRBV9 and TRBJ1-6; tentatively, D is TRBD1 (5 bases). Germline assignment: CDR1 SGDLS and CDR2 YYNGEE. Trimming took off 4 bases at V and 7 bases at J, with 21 bases between the two ends. This CDR3 spans 17 amino acids.

For this clone: At one end, the junction sequence differs from germline, possibly due to a read error. The rearrangement uses TRBV5-4 and TRBJ1-2; 8 bases are a match to TRBD1. The CDR3 runs 14 residues. Germline assignment: CDR1 SGHNT and CDR2 YYREEE (reference sequence). The CDR3 sequence is CVSSGSGQAYGYTF. As DNA, the CDR3 is TGTGTCAGCAGCGGTTCGGGACAGGCTTATGGCTACACCTTC.

The table lists this clone with a few counts. The gene calls are TRBV5-5 and TRBJ1-2; D is ambiguous. Deletions cut 1 base from V and 4 bases from J, with 11 bases between. The CDR3 sequence is 14 residues long. Germline CDR1 reads SGHKS; CDR2 reads YYEKEE (reference sequence). The CDR3 is CASSLRFRGYGYTF. CDR3 nucleotides: TGTGCCAGCAGCTTGAGGTTTCGGGGCTATGGCTACACCTTC.

The chain recombines TRBV6-5 with TRBJ2-5; D possibly corresponds to TRBD2 (5 bases). Per the germline V gene, CDR1 is MNHEY and CDR2 is SVGAGI. The CDR3 extends over 15 amino acids. V gave up 0 bases and J gave up 1 base, with 9 bases separating them. DNA of the CDR3: TGTGCCAGCAGTTACTCGATGCGGGTCCAAGAGACCCAGTACTTC. This encodes CASSYSMRVQETQYF.

The chain joins TRBV19 to TRBJ1-4; D gene unclear. The CDR3 runs to 13 residues. V gave up 7 bases and J gave up 7 bases, with 13 bases separating them. Germline CDR1 LNHDA, CDR2 SQIVND (reference sequence). DNA of the CDR3: TGTGCCAGTACCCAGCCTCCTCGTGAAAAACTGTTTTTT. This translates into CASTQPPREKLFF.

This chain links TRBV7-2 with TRBJ2-1; D uncertain. V shed 5 bases and J shed 0 bases, with 14 bases lying between them. The germline CDR1 and CDR2 sequences are SGHTA and FQGNSA. The CDR3 sequence is 16 residues long. The CDR3 DNA reads as TGTGCCAGCAGCCATCCTGGGTACGGCTCCTACAATGAGCAGTTCTTC. Protein product: CASSHPGYGSYNEQFF.

This chain connects TRBV6-5 to TRBJ1-5; possibly TRBD1 for D (6 bases). The CDR3 is 13 residues long. Trimming left V 2 bases short and J 5 bases short, with 7 bases between. From germline, CDR1 is MNHEY and CDR2 SVGAGI. CDR3 DNA sequence: TGTGCCAGCAGTTACAGGGGGGATCAGCCCCAGCATTTT. Encoded protein: CASSYRGDQPQHF.

V gene TRBV5-1 combines with J gene TRBJ2-5; D is tentatively TRBD1 or TRBD2 (5 bases each). Germline V gene sequence: CDR1 SGHRS, CDR2 YFSETQ. The CDR3 covers 14 residues. The germline V and J ends were trimmed by 0 bases and 1 base, with 7 bases remaining between them. In DNA, the CDR3 is TGCGCCAGCAGCTTGGGGGGGATCCAAGAGACCCAGTACTTC. Its translation is CASSLGGIQETQYF.